This T cell receptor (beta chain) comes out of a study of cytomegalovirus exposure and HLA in healthy donors (dated by TCRdb to about 2017). Describing the broader study: In an earlier analysis of 587 of the donors, approximately 300 Gb of sequence data and 95 million to 130 million unique TCR beta sequences from 150 million to 200 million T cells were reported. Approximately 300 gigabases of sequencing data and approximately 84 million unique TCR sequences were included in an early release covering around 600 HLA-typed donors. The genetic ancestry cluster associated with self-reported Caucasian donors included about 81% of the 300 to 400 genotyped donors. Every repertoire in the discovery cohort had been generated on one and the same sequencing platform. The aim of the study was to test whether cataloging public T cell receptors could identify signatures of past pathogen exposure. Class I and class II HLA loci were covered by the typing at four-digit resolution. Along with the roughly 700-subject first cohort, a separate validation cohort of over a hundred different subjects was used. The study used immunosequencing to profile the T cell repertoires of 666 subjects and linked those repertoires to cytomegalovirus serostatus. An earlier analysis of several hundred of the donors applied high-throughput TCR beta sequencing to assess whether each TCR beta V gene segment acted as functional or pseudogenic. On average, around 200,000 unique TCR beta nucleotide sequences were sequenced per donor among several hundred genotyped donors of the cohort, with roughly 20% of those sequences being non-productive. A later analysis re-examined previously published TCR beta repertoires from about 700 donors and added high-resolution HLA genotyping to investigate patterns of TCR occurrence. To predict cytomegalovirus infection status, the study combined high-throughput TCR immunosequencing, statistical association of individual TCRs with disease status, and machine learning. Donor age, sex, ethnicity and CMV serostatus were compiled alongside the repertoire data. Four or five DR-DQ haplotypes were treated as single units for association and clustering because of strong linkage in the cohort. A later genetic analysis used genome-wide SNP genotypes for about 60% of the roughly 670 donors, treating that subset as a discovery cohort. In the later analysis, no new phenotypic data were used to find candidate immune exposures; instead, reliance was placed on TCR beta sequences and their occurrence across donors. Typing coverage varied by locus: roughly 620-640 donors for A, B, C, DRB1 and DQB1; more than 500 for DQA1; more than 600 for DPA1; fewer than 480 for DPB1. Here is what the overall study found, with its caveats: In the study, 150 to 200 TCR beta chains were listed as associated with cytomegalovirus. Because HLA typing was missing for some donors at each locus, association tests included only the typed subset. In a later analysis, most CMV-associated TCR beta chains were found to appear HLA-restricted, with HLA associations seemingly driven largely by CMV exposure. In a later analysis, the rate of TCR association differed among HLA loci, with DRB1 alleles having the most associated TCRs and HLA-C alleles having the fewest. A later analysis associated 15,000 to 20,000 TCR beta sequences with specific HLA alleles at a false discovery rate of 0.05. Presence/absence analyses assumed roughly uniform sequencing depth across donors, an assumption that may not hold. According to a later analysis, parvovirus B19, influenza, CMV and Epstein-Barr virus appeared linked to several top co-occurrence clusters. An association between a missense DCLRE1C variant and V-gene and J-gene trimming of TCR beta chains was found in a later genetic analysis and replicated in an independent cohort. In vitro tests confirmed that a few of the cytomegalovirus-associated TCR beta chains recognize cytomegalovirus antigens. A later analysis found that HLA-associated TCR beta chains were more clonally expanded and had lower generation probabilities than equally common non-associated chains. This cohort had only TCR beta chains sequenced, and the lack of alpha or paired-chain data limited which features could be detected. The earlier analysis of 587 of the donors excluded 15 to 20 rarely observed V segments, including chromosome 9 orphons, because counts were too low. Broadly in line with IMGT annotations, most TCR beta V segments showed up in productive rearrangements about 87% or about 30% of the time in an earlier analysis of approximately 600 of the donors. The authors suggested that the approach could potentially be extended to other disease states and immunological phenotypes. A further reported finding was that TCR beta sequences accurately predicted the HLA-A and HLA-B alleles for most subjects in the first cohort. When HLA alleles, especially DR and DQ, strongly co-occurred, TCR associations were difficult to assign to individual alleles. Linkage disequilibrium might explain the correlated functional status among segregating V segments, but an unknown experimental factor could not be ruled out. CMV serostatus was the only immune exposure information available for the cohort. Most TCR sequences were seen in very few donors, while some public TCRs were found in many individuals. Cytomegalovirus status was reported to be diagnosed by the classifier with high specificity and sensitivity in both the original and validation cohorts. According to a later genetic analysis, donors in an Asian-associated ancestry cluster had fewer N-insertions in productive TCRs than the approximately 650-donor mean. A cluster of highly shared sequence variants was judged likely to be a technical artifact of the sequencing pipeline.

The cohort consisted of approximately 690 healthy bone marrow donors. At the time of sampling, every cohort member was nominally healthy, though immune exposures that went unrecorded were likely present. The donor tested CMV seropositive, placing the donor among the roughly 300 seropositive members of the cohort. A peripheral blood sample was collected from each donor, and TCR beta sequencing was performed on peripheral blood mononuclear cells. Genomic DNA extraction from the blood cell samples was performed with the Qiagen DNeasy Blood Extraction Kit. The protocol used for the library was the immunoSEQ multiplex PCR assay. For the multiplex PCR, a mixture combining 60 forward primers for TCR Vbeta segments and 13 reverse primers for TCR Jbeta segments was used. Amplification of the CDR3 region of rearranged TCR beta genes was performed with a multiplex PCR assay on genomic DNA. On the Illumina HiSeq System, the amplified TCR beta libraries were sequenced as 87-base-pair reads. For the original study's pipeline: A later analysis counted about 80 million unique TCR beta chains across the 690 or so repertoires, and some 11 million of these chains were shared by at least two donors. Raw reads were error-corrected and collapsed into unique sequences with a nearest-neighbor algorithm that merged closely related sequences to remove PCR and sequencing errors. V, D and J gene segments were assigned by aligning CDR3 sequences to IMGT reference sequences. Each retained sequence needed at least a six-nucleotide match to both a V gene segment and a J gene segment. A rearrangement counted as productive if the CDR3 had no stop codons and remained in frame with V and J, and every other rearrangement counted as non-productive. Following IMGT convention, CDR3 was defined as the stretch from the second conserved V-encoded cysteine up to the conserved J-encoded phenylalanine. The earlier analysis of 500 to 650 of the donors excluded any sequence lacking an unambiguous match to a single V gene segment. In an earlier analysis of several hundred of the donors, a V segment was called functional when productive rearrangements were above 56.7%, and segregating when the standard deviation between donors exceeded 5%. A statistical classification framework was built to diagnose cytomegalovirus status from the catalog of TCR beta chain sequences. V and J gene assignment, in a later analysis, came from comparing TCR nucleotide sequences with IMGT/GENE-DB human TR gene sequences. A later analysis assigned CDR3 sequences and most-parsimonious VDJ recombination scenarios with the TCRdist pipeline. In a later analysis, each TCR beta chain was defined by its CDR3 amino acid sequence together with its V-gene family, and reads without a unique V-gene family were excluded. In a later analysis, fewer than 600 highly shared, low-generation-probability nucleotide sequences were removed to address suspected cross-contamination and a sequencing artifact. For each public chain, a later analysis derived a clonal expansion index from normalized ranks of inferred template counts within each repertoire. In a later analysis, generation probabilities were computed with a VDJ recombination model fitted to out-of-frame rearrangements, and the resulting probabilities were checked against IGoR. A later analysis scored TCR-TCR, TCR-HLA and TCR-CMV co-occurrence with hypergeometric tests, applying a repertoire-size bias correction to TCR pairs. To estimate false discovery rates, a later analysis permuted the HLA or CMV assignments 20 times. In a later analysis, co-occurring TCRs were grouped using DBSCAN, and TCRdist sequence similarity was added for clustering within HLA-allele-positive subsets. Repertoires with fewer than 30,000 or more than 120,000 public chains, plus five repertoires with anomalous nucleotide sharing, were excluded from co-occurrence clustering. TCRdb carries this immuneACCESS record with in-frame sequences only. Its versions omit some clonotypes, under half of them owing to an unresolved V gene in the studies checked, with the rest unexplained. The DNA gave D and trimming, while V, J and clone size come from that table. Within this sample are about 160,000 clones, with roughly 80% of them counted one time only. The ten most abundant clones make up about 7.7% of the sample.

About this clone: Its antigen is currently not known. Base qualities are not at hand, and no much larger clone is one base apart.

Sequencing was performed on PBMCs. The TCR originated in a woman aged 30 to 39 in good health and CMV-seropositive.

Read as DNA, the sequence is TGCGCCAGCAGCCTAGGACTAGCGGGGGAAGAGACCCAGTACTTC. This gives the protein CASSLGLAGEETQYF. The chain joins TRBV4-1 to TRBJ2-5, with TRBD2 matching 13 junction bases. Trimmed from V: 4 bases; trimmed from J: 3 bases; junction bases lacking a gene match: 2. CDR3 length: 15 amino acids, cysteine to phenylalanine. The read is trimmed to its CDR3 DNA, 45 bases read in frame from base 1. The germline V gene provides CDR1 MGHRA and CDR2 YSYEKL.